The 9 T cell receptor beta chains given below trace back to one sample, sequenced in a study of blood T cell repertoires in COVID-19. Clones were read by immunoSEQ multiplex PCR, and TCRdb kept only the in-frame ones, dropping some. Of fewer than 200,000 clones listed, roughly 90% were seen once; the top ten hold 3.5% to 4%. What was sequenced was peripheral blood. The source of these receptors is a woman aged 55-70 years who had recovered from COVID-19.

This sequence joins TRBV19 and TRBJ1-1; D uncertain. The CDR3 runs 15 residues. V was clipped by 3 bases and J by 0 bases, with 11 bases between them. Germline CDR1 is LNHDA and CDR2 is SQIVND (reference sequence). CDR3: CASSILHTLNTEAFF. The CDR3 bases are TGTGCCAGTAGTATCCTTCACACACTGAACACTGAAGCTTTCTTT.

The chain joins TRBV21-1 to TRBJ2-2; the listed D gene, TRBD2, was not tested against the DNA. TRBV21-1 is a listed pseudogene. CDR3 length: 15 residues. CDR3 loop: CASSKMGTERRELFF. In DNA form, the CDR3 reads TGTGCCAGCAGCAAAATGGGGACTGAGAGACGGGAGCTGTTTTTT.

In its sample, this clone was seen a few times. The rearrangement joins TRBV5-1 to TRBJ1-1; no reliable D call. This CDR3 spans 14 amino acids. Germline loops: CDR1 SGHRS, CDR2 YFSETQ. V lost 5 bases and J lost 0, with 11 bases in between. The CDR3 reads CASRSATVNTEAFF. The CDR3 bases are TGCGCCAGCAGATCCGCCACAGTGAACACTGAAGCTTTCTTT.

The V and J genes are TRBV5-1 and TRBJ1-1; tentative D call: TRBD1 (5 bases). The CDR3 loop spans 16 amino acids. Germline V gene data show CDR1 as SGHRS and CDR2 as YFSETQ. The V end lost 0 bases, the J end lost 0 bases, and 12 bases lay between the germline ends. The chain's CDR3 is CASSLESQGMNTEAFF. CDR3 in DNA: TGCGCCAGCAGCTTGGAGTCTCAGGGCATGAACACTGAAGCTTTCTTT.

The table lists this clone with a few counts. Written as DNA, the CDR3 is TGTGCCAGTAGTCTTTGGAGGGGCGGAGGGTATAGCAATCAGCCCCAGCATTTT. It translates to CASSLWRGGGYSNQPQHF. The genes are TRBV19 and TRBJ1-5; the D gene is possibly TRBD1 (5 bases). CDR3 length: 18 residues. Looked up from germline, CDR1 is LNHDA and CDR2 is SQIVND (reference sequence). The germline V and J ends were trimmed by 5 bases and 0 bases, with 20 bases remaining between them.

CDR3 amino acids: CASSDPGQGNHGYTF. The CDR3 DNA follows: TGCGCCAGCAGCGATCCGGGACAGGGGAACCATGGCTACACCTTC. The chain couples TRBV5-1 to TRBJ1-2; 10 bases line up with TRBD1. CDR3 length: 15 residues. Germline V CDR1 and CDR2: SGHRS, YFSETQ. V shed 4 bases, J shed 6 bases, and the junction held 9 bases outside the gene matches.

This clone appeared once. The chain couples TRBV2 to TRBJ2-5; no clear D gene. Deletions cut 2 bases from V and 5 bases from J, with 6 bases between. The CDR3 has 12 residues. Germline V gives CDR1 SNHLY, CDR2 FYNNEI. In DNA form, the CDR3 reads TGTGCCAGCAGTGAACTCTCGGAGACCCAGTACTTC. As protein: CASSELSETQYF.

The rearrangement uses TRBV19 and TRBJ2-1; 8 bases map to TRBD2. The CDR3 extends over 15 amino acids. V shed 7 bases and J 5 bases; nucleotides not matched to a gene: 10. Germline V gives CDR1 LNHDA, CDR2 SQIVND (reference sequence). The CDR3 loop reads CASKRIERGNNEQFF. The CDR3 DNA reads TGTGCCAGTAAGCGAATAGAGCGGGGGAACAATGAGCAGTTCTTC. The complete variable domain, with remaining parts taken from reference TRBV19 and TRBJ2-1, reads DGGITQSPKYLFRKEGQNVTLSCEQNLNHDAMYWYRQDPGQGLRLIYYSQIVNDFQKGDIAEGYSVSREKKESFPLTVTSAQKNPTAFYLCASKRIERGNNEQFFGPGTRLTVL.

This rearrangement joins TRBV19 to TRBJ2-1, with D perhaps TRBD2 (5 bases). The germline CDR1 and CDR2 sequences are LNHDA and SQIVND (reference sequence). The CDR3 is 16 residues long. Deletions cut 3 bases from V and 5 bases from J, with 17 bases between. The CDR3 reads CASSIGMAGLHNEQFF. The CDR3 coding sequence is TGTGCCAGTAGTATTGGTATGGCGGGCTTACACAATGAGCAGTTCTTC.